This TCR beta chain is drawn from a study of cytomegalovirus exposure and HLA in healthy donors. Overall study findings and caveats: Previously analyzed data showed that most TCR beta V segments were productive at a frequency of about 87% or about 30%.

Amplification used 60 Vbeta primers and 13 Jbeta primers. Measured with immunoSEQ multiplex PCR; TCRdb has only the in-frame clones, and not every one. The table counts roughly 46,000 clones; 0.9% to 1.2% lies in the top ten. This CDR3 is 15 amino acids long. From germline, CDR1 is MRHNA and CDR2 SNTAGT. Trimming took 2 bases from V and 5 from J, leaving 15 bases between them. It was healthy bone marrow donors who served as donors. Unrecorded immune exposures were likely, despite nominal health at sampling. Details on this clone: Its target is unknown.

Sequenced input: PBMCs. The TCR was taken from a woman aged 35 to 49 in good health and CMV-seronegative. This chain links TRBV6-4 with TRBJ2-5, with D possibly being TRBD1 (6 bases). CDR3 nucleotides: TGTGCCAGCAGTGACGCCTCCGCAGGGGAGGAGACCCAGTACTTC. Amino acids: CASSDASAGEETQYF.